A single sample is the source of the 32 T cell receptor beta chains below, sequenced in a study of shared clonotypes between healthy human individuals (dated by TCRdb to 2020 to 2021). The library relied on the immunoSEQ multiplex PCR assay. TCRdb took over this immuneACCESS table, retaining in-frame rearrangements with V and J assigned. Such tables are incomplete; in checked studies, under half of the missing clones stem from an unresolved V gene, and the remainder is unexplained. Recorded for this sample are approximately 1,500,000 clones; about 96% of them occurred a single time. The ten largest clones represent over 1% of the sample. The sequenced sample consisted of naive CD4+ T cells sorted from blood. The cell subset or site label, read with the paper, signifies: CD45RA+ positively selected. These receptors came from a man under 40 in good health.

The gene calls are TRBV15 and TRBJ2-1; the match to TRBD1 covers 10 bases. The length of the CDR3 is 15 residues. The germline gives CDR1 LNHNV, CDR2 YYDKDF (reference sequence). V lost 1 base to trimming and J lost 8 bases; unmatched junction nucleotides: 5. The CDR3: CATSRGGQGTDEQFF. In nucleotides, the CDR3 is TGTGCCACCAGCAGAGGGGGACAGGGGACGGATGAGCAGTTCTTC.

A single count supports this clone. The chain combines TRBV6-6 with TRBJ1-4; D possibly corresponds to TRBD1 (6 bases). Looked up from germline, CDR1 is MNHNY and CDR2 is SVGAGI (reference sequence). This CDR3 is 16 amino acids long. Trimming took off 3 bases at V and 7 bases at J, with 18 bases between the two ends. In DNA, the CDR3 is TGTGCCAGCAGTTATCCCTCACAGGGCAAGGGTGAAAAACTGTTTTTT. It encodes CASSYPSQGKGEKLFF.

Only one count was recorded for this clone. The rearrangement uses TRBV28 and TRBJ2-7, with TRBD1 identical over 9 bases. The V segment lost 8 bases and the J segment 5 bases; nucleotides outside the gene matches: 4. Germline lookup yields CDR1 MDHEN and CDR2 SYDVKM. This CDR3 has 12 amino acids. CDR3 residues: CASQDRGDEQYF. The CDR3 nucleotides read TGTGCCAGCCAGGACAGGGGTGACGAGCAGTACTTC.

The chain combines TRBV5-5 with TRBJ2-2; the D call may be TRBD1 or TRBD2 (5 bases each). Looked up from germline, CDR1 is SGHKS and CDR2 is YYEKEE (reference sequence). V lost 4 bases to trimming and J lost 3 bases, with 19 bases between them. The CDR3 runs 17 residues. In DNA form, the CDR3 reads TGTGCCAGCAGCCCTCATGGCACGGGACCGTACACCGGGGAGCTGTTTTTT. Amino acids: CASSPHGTGPYTGELFF.

The chain employs TRBV5-1 and TRBJ1-2; unclear D gene. The germline V gene encodes CDR1 SGHRS and CDR2 YFSETQ. Trimming pared 1 base from V and 1 base from J, leaving 5 bases between. This CDR3 is 13 amino acids long. The CDR3 sequence is CASSLKFNYGYTF. DNA for the CDR3: TGCGCCAGCAGCTTGAAGTTTAACTATGGCTACACCTTC.

The chain recombines TRBV6-6 with TRBJ2-3; D perhaps matches TRBD2 (5 bases). Trimming stripped 6 bases from V and 2 bases from J, with 12 bases between. Germline V gene lookup returns CDR1 MNHNY and CDR2 SVGAGI (reference sequence). This CDR3 is built from 14 residues. The CDR3 nucleotides are TGTGCCAGCAGGGCCGGACTTCACACAGATACGCAGTATTTT. It specifies CASRAGLHTDTQYF.

The chain is built from TRBV28 and TRBJ2-2; no firm D call. The V and J ends lost 0 bases and 3 bases respectively, with 11 bases between them. The CDR3 loop spans 16 amino acids. In germline, CDR1 is MDHEN, CDR2 SYDVKM. DNA for the CDR3: TGTGCCAGCAGTTTATGGGGTCTTGGGGACACCGGGGAGCTGTTTTTT. This gives the protein CASSLWGLGDTGELFF.

V usage is TRBV11-3 and J usage is TRBJ1-1; D perhaps matches TRBD1 (5 bases). This CDR3 comprises 14 residues. Trimming took 3 bases from V and 6 from J, leaving 14 bases between them. CDR1 SGHNT and CDR2 YENEEA come from the germline V gene. CDR3 sequence: CASSLGLRSSEAFF. The CDR3 DNA sequence: TGTGCCAGCAGCTTGGGGCTCCGCAGTTCTGAAGCTTTCTTT. The variable domain in full, with the rest retrieved from reference TRBV11-3 and TRBJ1-1, is EAGVVQSPRYKIIEKKQPVAFWCNPISGHNTLYWYLQNLGQGPELLIRYENEEAVDDSQLPKDRFSAERLKGVDSTLKIQPAELGDSAVYLCASSLGLRSSEAFFGQGTRLTVV.

The table lists this clone with a count of one. This rearrangement joins TRBV7-9 to TRBJ1-2; a possible D gene is TRBD1 (6 bases). CDR1 SEHNR and CDR2 FQNEAQ come from the germline V gene (reference sequence). Trimming took off 5 bases at V and 6 bases at J, with 13 bases between the two ends. The CDR3 length is 13 residues. CDR3 DNA: TGTGCCAGCAGCCCGGGACAAAAAAATGGCTACACCTTC. Residues: CASSPGQKNGYTF.

The chain carries TRBV10-3 and TRBJ1-2; maybe TRBD1 (6 bases). Germline V gives CDR1 ENHRY, CDR2 SYGVKD. V lost 0 bases to trimming and J lost 5 bases, with 16 bases between them. This CDR3 contains 16 residues. This CDR3 is CAISESIGGLRYGYTF. CDR3 nucleotide sequence: TGTGCCATCAGTGAGTCGATCGGGGGGCTGCGGTATGGCTACACCTTC.

Concerning this clone: The sample contains more than one DNA sequence encoding this CDR3. The chain uses TRBV6-5 and TRBJ2-3; tentatively, D is TRBD1 (6 bases). Trimming removed 3 bases at V and 1 base at J, with 11 bases between. The CDR3 totals 15 residues. CDR1 and CDR2 from the germline V gene are MNHEY and SVGAGI. For the CDR3, the DNA is TGTGCCAGCAGTTATCTGGGGGCAGGCACAGATACGCAGTATTTT. It specifies CASSYLGAGTDTQYF.

The chain joins TRBV5-1 to TRBJ1-1; possible D gene TRBD1, 6 bases. Germline V gene sequence: CDR1 SGHRS, CDR2 YFSETQ. The CDR3 runs to 14 residues. V gave up 4 bases and J gave up 10 bases, with 20 bases separating them. The chain's CDR3 is CASSTLPGAEGAFF. CDR3 nucleotides: TGCGCCAGCAGCACCCTGCCGGGGGCCGAGGGAGCTTTCTTT.

To note about this clone: The identical CDR3 is also encoded by other nucleotide sequences in the sample. The chain joins TRBV6-5 to TRBJ2-5; maybe TRBD2 (5 bases). CDR1 and CDR2 from the germline V gene are MNHEY and SVGAGI. The CDR3 covers 14 residues. Trimming removed 0 bases at V and 5 bases at J, with 10 bases between. The DNA for the CDR3 is TGTGCCAGCAGTTACTCCCCCGGGAAGGAGACCCAGTACTTC. This gives the protein CASSYSPGKETQYF.

V and J are TRBV7-2 and TRBJ2-5, with 8 nucleotides matching TRBD2. This CDR3 is 14 amino acids long. Looked up from germline, CDR1 is SGHTA and CDR2 is FQGNSA. The junction had 3 bases not matched to a gene; V was cut back by 1 base and J by 5 bases. The CDR3 here is CASSLGGLVETQYF. The CDR3 nucleotides are TGTGCCAGCAGCTTAGGGGGACTAGTGGAGACCCAGTACTTC.

The rearrangement uses TRBV5-5 and TRBJ2-5; 7 positions agree with TRBD2. V was pared by 6 bases and J by 5 bases, with 13 bases of the junction left unmatched. The germline V gene has CDR1 SGHKS and CDR2 YYEKEE (reference sequence). The CDR3 is 15 residues long. The CDR3 DNA reads as TGTGCCAGCACCCTGGGAGGGCGGGCACGGGAGACCCAGTACTTC. Protein sequence: CASTLGGRARETQYF.

This sequence joins TRBV11-2 and TRBJ1-1; perhaps TRBD1 as D (5 bases). The V end was cut by 1 base, the J end by 3 bases, with 15 bases between. The CDR3 runs to 16 residues. CDR1 SGHAT and CDR2 FQNNGV come from the germline V gene. CDR3: CASSLAFQGAYTEAFF. The CDR3 DNA reads as TGTGCCAGCAGCTTAGCCTTCCAGGGAGCGTACACTGAAGCTTTCTTT.

DNA for the CDR3: TGTGCCAGCACCGGCAGGGGAAGCTATGGCTACACCTTC. The encoded protein is CASTGRGSYGYTF. The chain joins TRBV6-6 to TRBJ1-2; D possibly corresponds to TRBD1 (6 bases). This CDR3 comprises 13 residues. V dropped 7 bases and J dropped 4 bases, with 13 bases sitting between them. Germline lookup yields CDR1 MNHNY and CDR2 SVGAGI (reference sequence).

The chain links TRBV9 to TRBJ2-7, with unresolved D. V was shortened by 0 bases and J by 2 bases, with 12 bases between the two germline ends. Germline CDR1 and CDR2: SGDLS and YYNGEE. This CDR3 is 15 amino acids long. The CDR3 nucleotides read TGTGCCAGCAGCGTAGAGGGCAGTTTGACCTACGAGCAGTACTTC. This sequence encodes CASSVEGSLTYEQYF.

The chain carries TRBV29-1 and TRBJ2-3, with 7 bases matching TRBD1. The V segment lost 8 bases and the J segment 6 bases; nucleotides outside the gene matches: 11. Germline CDR1 is SQVTM and CDR2 is ANQGSEA. The CDR3 contains 13 residues. The CDR3 region is CSSRDRREDTQYF. The CDR3, as DNA: TGCAGCTCCCGGGACAGAAGGGAGGATACGCAGTATTTT.

This rearrangement joins TRBV18 to TRBJ1-5; no firm D call. The CDR3 has 15 residues. CDR1 and CDR2 (germline): KGHSH, LQKENI. The germline V and J ends were trimmed by 4 bases and 3 bases, with 13 bases remaining between them. The CDR3 spells CASSLGSTLNQPQHF. As DNA, the CDR3 is TGTGCCAGCTCACTCGGCAGCACACTCAATCAGCCCCAGCATTTT.

This chain's CDR3 is CASSILAGANYNEQFF. CDR3 bases: TGCGCCAGCAGCATCCTAGCGGGAGCTAACTACAATGAGCAGTTCTTC. The chain employs TRBV5-1 and TRBJ2-1, with TRBD2 matching 10 bases. V shed 4 bases, J shed 3 bases, and the junction held 7 bases outside the gene matches. The V gene's germline CDR1 is SGHRS and CDR2 YFSETQ. The CDR3 sequence is 16 residues long.

This chain joins TRBV7-2 and TRBJ2-2, with TRBD2 identical over 9 bases. Unmatched junction bases numbered 4, after V lost 5 bases and J lost 6 bases. The CDR3 sequence is 14 residues long. The V gene's germline CDR1 is SGHTA and CDR2 FQGNSA. CDR3 amino acids: CASSRLAAAGELFF. In nucleotides, the CDR3 is TGTGCCAGCAGCCGACTAGCGGCGGCCGGGGAGCTGTTTTTT.

DNA for the CDR3: TGTGCCAGCAGCGTAGTGTCCAGCGGGGGAGAGGGGGAGCAGTACTTC. Residues: CASSVVSSGGEGEQYF. The V call is TRBV9, the J call TRBJ2-7; 8 nucleotides agree with TRBD2. CDR3 length: 16 residues. The V and J ends lost 0 bases and 7 bases, in that order; junction bases with no gene match: 12. Germline V gene sequence: CDR1 SGDLS, CDR2 YYNGEE.

V gene TRBV7-9 combines with J gene TRBJ1-1, with D tentatively TRBD1 (5 bases). This CDR3 has 12 residues. The ends were cut back, 4 bases at V and 11 bases at J, with 14 bases in the middle. The V gene's germline CDR1 is SEHNR and CDR2 FQNEAQ (reference sequence). The CDR3, as DNA: TGTGCCAGCAGCTCGGGACTGAAACCGGCTTTCTTT. Translating gives CASSSGLKPAFF. Supplemented by reference TRBV7-9 and TRBJ1-1, the full variable domain reads DTGVSQNPRHKITKRGQNVTFRCDPISEHNRLYWYRQTLGQGPEFLTYFQNEAQLEKSRLLSDRFSAERPKGSFSTLEIQRTEQGDSAMYLCASSSGLKPAFFGQGTRLTVV.

The CDR3 DNA reads TGTGCCAGCAGTGAAGGGACAGGGGCATATCAGCCCCAGCATTTT. Its protein is CASSEGTGAYQPQHF. The rearrangement joins TRBV6-1 to TRBJ1-5; TRBD1 matches at 9 bases. The V segment lost 1 base and the J segment 5 bases; nucleotides outside the gene matches: 3. This CDR3 region has 15 residues. The V gene's germline CDR1 is MNHNS and CDR2 SASEGT.

The chain joins TRBV18 to TRBJ2-3; D gene ambiguous. V gave up 0 bases and J gave up 5 bases, with 6 bases separating them. Germline lookup yields CDR1 KGHSH and CDR2 LQKENI. CDR3 length: 13 amino acids. In DNA form, the CDR3 reads TGTGCCAGCTCACCACCGAACGTAGATACGCAGTATTTT. It yields the protein CASSPPNVDTQYF.

The chain uses TRBV6-1 and TRBJ1-5, with 9 bases identical to TRBD1. Germline V gene sequence: CDR1 MNHNS, CDR2 SASEGT. The CDR3 loop spans 15 amino acids. Unmatched junction bases numbered 3, after V lost 5 bases and J lost 1 base. The CDR3 DNA is TGTGCCAGCAGTACAGGGGGCGGAAGCAATCAGCCCCAGCATTTT. Amino acids: CASSTGGGSNQPQHF.

This rearrangement joins TRBV11-3 to TRBJ2-2, with D perhaps assigned TRBD1 or TRBD2 (5 bases each). Germline V gene sequence: CDR1 SGHNT, CDR2 YENEEA. This CDR3 has 14 amino acids. The V gene lost 5 bases and the J gene lost 3 bases, with 10 bases spanning the gap. This CDR3 is CASSPEGYTGELFF. In DNA form, the CDR3 reads TGTGCCAGCAGCCCCGAGGGGTACACCGGGGAGCTGTTTTTT.

The chain combines TRBV27 with TRBJ2-6, with D tentatively TRBD1 (5 bases). The CDR3 has 18 residues. Germline CDR1 is MNHEY and CDR2 is SMNVEV (reference sequence). The V gene lost 4 bases and the J gene lost 2 bases, with 18 bases spanning the gap. The CDR3 DNA follows: TGTGCCAGCAGTTCGCTCGGATTACAGGCCCCTGGGGCCAACGTCCTGACTTTC. This sequence encodes CASSSLGLQAPGANVLTF.

The chain is built from TRBV5-1 and TRBJ2-7; TRBD2 aligns across 7 bases. Trimming cost V 3 bases and J 2 bases; bases outside gene matches: 5. Germline CDR1 and CDR2: SGHRS and YFSETQ. The CDR3 sequence is 14 residues long. The CDR3 region has the DNA TGCGCCAGCAGCTCCCAGCGGGAACCCTACGAGCAGTACTTC. Its translation: CASSSQREPYEQYF.

On this clone: Other DNA sequences in this sample translate to the same CDR3. The chain uses TRBV18 and TRBJ2-5, with no clear D. Trimming took off 6 bases at V and 2 bases at J, with 4 bases between the two ends. This CDR3 has 11 residues. The V gene's germline CDR1 is KGHSH and CDR2 LQKENI. The CDR3 nucleotides are TGTGCCAGCTCCTCGCAAGAGACCCAGTACTTC. It is translated as CASSSQETQYF.

The rearrangement joins TRBV4-2 to TRBJ1-5; D is uncertain. The CDR3 has 16 amino acids. V gave up 6 bases and J gave up 6 bases, with 21 bases separating them. CDR1 is LGHNA and CDR2 is YNFKEQ in the germline V gene. The CDR3, as DNA: TGTGCCAGCAGGGCGGCCGTAGGTTCGTTAAGTCAGCCCCAGCATTTT. It codes for CASRAAVGSLSQPQHF.